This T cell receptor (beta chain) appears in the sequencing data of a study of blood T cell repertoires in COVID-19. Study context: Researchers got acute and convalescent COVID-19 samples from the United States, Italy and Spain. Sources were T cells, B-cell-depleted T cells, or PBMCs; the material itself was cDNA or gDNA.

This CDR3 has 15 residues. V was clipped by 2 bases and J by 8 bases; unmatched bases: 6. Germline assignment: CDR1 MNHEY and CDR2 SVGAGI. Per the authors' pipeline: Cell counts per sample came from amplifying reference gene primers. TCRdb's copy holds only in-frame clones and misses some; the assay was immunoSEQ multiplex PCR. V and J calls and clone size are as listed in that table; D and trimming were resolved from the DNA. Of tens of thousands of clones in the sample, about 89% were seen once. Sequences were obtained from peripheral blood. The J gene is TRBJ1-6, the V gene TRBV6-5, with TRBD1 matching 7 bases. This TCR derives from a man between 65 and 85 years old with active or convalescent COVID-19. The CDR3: CASSYDGQVYSPLHF. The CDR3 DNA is TGTGCCAGCAGTTACGACGGACAGGTTTATTCACCCCTCCACTTT.